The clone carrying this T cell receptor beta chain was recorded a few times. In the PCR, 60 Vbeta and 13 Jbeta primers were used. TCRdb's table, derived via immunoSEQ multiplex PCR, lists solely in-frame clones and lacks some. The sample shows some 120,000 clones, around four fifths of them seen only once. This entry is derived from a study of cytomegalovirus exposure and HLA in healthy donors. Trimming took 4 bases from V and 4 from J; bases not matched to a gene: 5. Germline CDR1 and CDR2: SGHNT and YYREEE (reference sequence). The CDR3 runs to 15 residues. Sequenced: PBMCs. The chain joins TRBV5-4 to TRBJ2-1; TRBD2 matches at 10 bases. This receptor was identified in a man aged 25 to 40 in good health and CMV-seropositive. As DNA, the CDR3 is TGTGCCAGCAGCCCGAGCGGGAGGGATTACAATGAGCAGTTCTTC. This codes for CASSPSGRDYNEQFF.